These 29 T cell receptor beta chains originate from one sample sequenced in a study of shared clonotypes between healthy human individuals. The naive CD8 subset, CD45RO-negative cells positively selected for CCR7, excluded terminally differentiated effector memory CD45RA+ cells. Repertoires were generated with immunoSEQ multiplex PCR, while TCRdb's copy carries only in-frame clones and drops some. Seen here are about 1,900,000 clones, 85% to 95% observed once, and the top ten hold under 1.5%. The sequencing input was naive CD8+ T cells sorted from blood. The receptors derive from a man between 18 and 35 years old in good health.

The genes are TRBV5-4 and TRBJ2-1; D possibly uses TRBD1 or TRBD2 (7 bases each). This CDR3 is built from 15 residues. Per the germline V gene, CDR1 is SGHNT and CDR2 is YYREEE (reference sequence). V lost 2 bases and J lost 7, with 16 bases in between. CDR3 sequence reads: CASSFSYRGGNEQFF. The CDR3 DNA follows: TGTGCCAGCAGCTTCTCATACAGGGGAGGGAATGAGCAGTTCTTC.

As concerns this clone: The identical CDR3 is also encoded by other nucleotide sequences in the sample. The rearrangement links TRBV13 to TRBJ2-7; 7 nucleotides agree with TRBD1. CDR3 length: 15 residues. Germline V gene sequence: CDR1 PRHDT, CDR2 FYEKMQ (reference sequence). The trim removed 1 base at V and 4 bases at J, leaving 7 bases unmatched. CDR3: CASSLEGQGDYEQYF. CDR3 sequence (DNA): TGTGCCAGCAGCTTAGAGGGCCAGGGGGATTACGAGCAGTACTTC.

V usage is TRBV25-1 and J usage is TRBJ1-6; 9 bases align to TRBD1. The germline V gene has CDR1 MGHDK and CDR2 SYGVNS. J lost 6 bases, V lost 5 bases, and 5 bases had no gene match. The CDR3 has 15 residues. CDR3 in DNA: TGTGCCAGCAGTCAGGGACAGGGTCTTAATTCACCCCTCCACTTT. Translating gives CASSQGQGLNSPLHF.

This chain links TRBV5-8 with TRBJ2-7; TRBD1 matches 7 bases. The CDR3 is 14 residues long. CDR1 is SGHTS and CDR2 is YDEGEE in the germline V gene. Trimming cost V 4 bases and J 3 bases; bases outside gene matches: 7. The CDR3 coding sequence is TGTGCCAGCAGCCTAACCCGGGACAGCTACGAGCAGTACTTC. Its translation: CASSLTRDSYEQYF.

This clone was seen only once. The CDR3 coding sequence is TGTGCCAGCAGCGAAAACAGGGGGAGACCCACCGGGGAGCTGTTTTTT. It is translated as CASSENRGRPTGELFF. The J gene is TRBJ2-2, the V gene TRBV5-4, with 8 nucleotides matching TRBD1. V lost 4 bases to trimming and J lost 4 bases; unmatched junction nucleotides: 9. In germline, CDR1 is SGHNT, CDR2 YYREEE (reference sequence). The CDR3 has 16 amino acids.

The chain joins TRBV27 to TRBJ2-1; TRBD2 matches 7 bases. The length of the CDR3 is 13 residues. CDR1 and CDR2 from the germline V gene are MNHEY and SMNVEV (reference sequence). The V segment lost 0 bases and the J segment 10 bases; nucleotides outside the gene matches: 3. Here the CDR3 DNA reads TGTGCCAGCAGTTTATCGGGGGGGGAAGAGCAGTTCTTC. It encodes CASSLSGGEEQFF.

The CDR3 nucleotides are TGTGCCAGTACCTTCGGACAGGGAGGACAGCCCCAGCATTTT. It is translated as CASTFGQGGQPQHF. The chain couples TRBV19 to TRBJ1-5; 8 nucleotides agree with TRBD1. Per the germline V gene, CDR1 is LNHDA and CDR2 is SQIVND (reference sequence). J was trimmed by 7 bases and V by 7 bases; bases with no gene match: 9. CDR3 length: 14 amino acids.

The chain is built from TRBV10-3 and TRBJ2-5; D gene ambiguous. Per germline, CDR1 ENHRY and CDR2 SYGVKD. Trimming took 8 bases from V and 5 from J, leaving 12 bases between them. The CDR3 is 12 amino acids. The CDR3: CAIALEWETQYF. The CDR3 bases are TGTGCCATCGCCCTTGAGTGGGAGACCCAGTACTTC.

The rearrangement uses TRBV7-8 and TRBJ2-7; tentative D call: TRBD1 (6 bases). From germline, CDR1 is SGHVS and CDR2 FQNEAQ. CDR3 length: 12 amino acids. Trimming removed 6 bases at V and 5 bases at J, with 11 bases between. This chain's CDR3 is CASSQDSHEQYF. The CDR3, as DNA: TGTGCCAGCAGTCAGGACAGCCACGAGCAGTACTTC.

V and J are TRBV30 and TRBJ1-1; 7 nucleotides match TRBD1. The germline gives CDR1 GTSNPN, CDR2 SVGIG (reference sequence). The CDR3 contains 13 residues. Unmatched junction bases numbered 4, after V lost 0 bases and J lost 6 bases. The CDR3: CAWSVLGQSEAFF. The CDR3 DNA follows: TGTGCCTGGAGTGTATTGGGACAGTCTGAAGCTTTCTTT.

The chain couples TRBV5-5 to TRBJ1-4; 9 nucleotides match TRBD1. Germline lookup yields CDR1 SGHKS and CDR2 YYEKEE (reference sequence). The CDR3 covers 15 residues. V shed 0 bases, J shed 7 bases, and the junction held 4 bases outside the gene matches. The DNA of the CDR3 is TGTGCCAGCAGCTTGGCCGGGACAGGGTCTGAAAAACTGTTTTTT. Amino acid sequence: CASSLAGTGSEKLFF.

Notes on this clone: One base away lies a much larger clone, so this may be a sequencing read error. The V and J genes are TRBV11-3 and TRBJ1-1; D may be TRBD1 (5 bases). Germline V CDR1 and CDR2: SGHNT, YENEEA. V shed 5 bases and J shed 3 bases, with 7 bases lying between them. This CDR3 has 12 amino acids. CDR3: CASSVGDTEAFF. The CDR3 region has the DNA TGTGCCAGCAGCGTGGGGGACACTGAAGCTTTCTTT.

Points on this clone: This sample also contains other DNA sequences that code for the same CDR3. This sequence joins TRBV7-2 and TRBJ2-1; the D is unclear. The CDR3 consists of 12 residues. Germline CDR1 is SGHTA and CDR2 is FQGNSA. V was pared by 4 bases and J by 4 bases, with 5 bases between. The CDR3 spells CASSSLYNEQFF. Here the CDR3 DNA reads TGTGCCAGCAGCTCGCTTTACAATGAGCAGTTCTTC.

The chain couples TRBV5-6 to TRBJ1-2, with D perhaps matching TRBD1 (5 bases). The CDR3 is made up of 13 amino acids. V was cut by 5 bases and J by 2 bases, with 10 bases left in between. CDR1 SGHDT and CDR2 YYEEEE come from the germline V gene. CDR3 DNA sequence: TGTGCCAGCAGAATGACAGAGAACTATGGCTACACCTTC. It yields the protein CASRMTENYGYTF.

The chain uses TRBV27 and TRBJ2-1, with 10 bases fitting TRBD1. J was trimmed by 7 bases and V by 1 base; bases with no gene match: 4. The CDR3 totals 15 residues. Germline V CDR1 and CDR2: MNHEY, SMNVEV (reference sequence). CDR3: CASSLLGQGHNEQFF. The CDR3 bases are TGTGCCAGCAGTTTATTGGGACAGGGGCATAATGAGCAGTTCTTC.

This clone appeared once. This chain links TRBV7-9 with TRBJ2-1; the match to TRBD1 covers 8 bases. The V segment lost 5 bases and the J segment 10 bases; nucleotides outside the gene matches: 10. Germline V CDR1 and CDR2: SEHNR, FQNEAQ (reference sequence). This CDR3 comprises 14 residues. This CDR3 is CASSPRTGTGEQFF. The CDR3 DNA follows: TGTGCCAGCAGCCCCCGGACAGGGACGGGCGAGCAGTTCTTC.

This sequence joins TRBV9 and TRBJ2-7, with TRBD1 identical over 7 bases. The CDR3 consists of 11 residues. Germline V gene data show CDR1 as SGDLS and CDR2 as YYNGEE. With V trimmed by 4 bases and J by 5 bases, 0 bases remained unmatched. The CDR3 loop is CASSTGDEQYF. The CDR3 nucleotides read TGTGCCAGCAGCACAGGGGACGAGCAGTACTTC.

V gene TRBV29-1 combines with J gene TRBJ1-1; D unresolved. The CDR3 extends over 12 amino acids. V lost 2 bases and J 8 bases, leaving 12 bases between the germline ends. CDR1 SQVTM and CDR2 ANQGSEA come from the germline V gene. The CDR3 loop is CSVELPGAEAFF. The CDR3 coding sequence is TGCAGCGTTGAACTACCGGGAGCCGAAGCTTTCTTT.

The genes are TRBV27 and TRBJ1-2, with 9 bases matching TRBD1. Unmatched junction bases numbered 10, after V lost 0 bases and J lost 5 bases. This CDR3 has 17 amino acids. Looked up from germline, CDR1 is MNHEY and CDR2 is SMNVEV (reference sequence). The DNA for the CDR3 is TGTGCCAGCAGTTTATCGGCTATCCAAGGACAGGGGTATGGCTACACCTTC. Translating it yields CASSLSAIQGQGYGYTF.

A single count supports this clone. The rearrangement links TRBV6-5 to TRBJ2-5; D tentatively fits TRBD1 or TRBD2 (5 bases each). The CDR3 totals 15 residues. The germline V gene encodes CDR1 MNHEY and CDR2 SVGAGI. Trimming took off 0 bases at V and 5 bases at J, with 13 bases between the two ends. The CDR3 DNA sequence: TGTGCCAGCAGTTACTCGATAGTAGGGGAGGAGACCCAGTACTTC. It yields the protein CASSYSIVGEETQYF.

This sequence joins TRBV19 and TRBJ1-1; D perhaps matches TRBD1 (6 bases). The CDR3 runs 12 residues. CDR1 LNHDA and CDR2 SQIVND come from the germline V gene (reference sequence). The CDR3 DNA reads as TGTGCGGTGGCGTTAGGGGGCACTGAAGCTTTCTTT. Encoded protein: CAVALGGTEAFF.

This CDR3 reads CASSPTRAGFYEQYF. CDR3 nucleotides: TGCGCCAGCAGCCCCACTAGGGCGGGTTTCTACGAGCAGTACTTC. The genes are TRBV4-3 and TRBJ2-7; tentative D call: TRBD2 (5 bases). The germline gives CDR1 LGHNA, CDR2 YSLEER. CDR3 size: 15 residues. The V gene lost 4 bases and the J gene lost 3 bases, with 16 bases spanning the gap.

About this clone: This same CDR3 is encoded by further DNA sequences in the sample. V usage is TRBV9 and J usage is TRBJ1-1; D is perhaps TRBD1 (5 bases). Trimming stripped 0 bases from V and 5 bases from J, with 8 bases between. Looked up from germline, CDR1 is SGDLS and CDR2 is YYNGEE. The CDR3 has 13 amino acids. CDR3 protein: CASSVGGATEAFF. The CDR3 DNA is TGTGCCAGCAGCGTAGGGGGCGCGACTGAAGCTTTCTTT.

The rearrangement uses TRBV11-2 and TRBJ1-4; possibly TRBD1 for D (6 bases). Germline V gene sequence: CDR1 SGHAT, CDR2 FQNNGV. The CDR3 sequence is 14 residues long. The V gene lost 1 base and the J gene lost 8 bases, with 11 bases spanning the gap. CDR3 sequence: CASSLAQGGEKLFF. The CDR3 DNA is TGTGCCAGCAGCTTAGCACAGGGTGGGGAAAAACTGTTTTTT.

This chain links TRBV10-3 with TRBJ2-7; D unclear. Trimming shortened V by 6 bases and J by 1 base, and 10 bases separated the two germline ends. The CDR3 has 13 residues. CDR1 and CDR2 (germline): ENHRY, SYGVKD. CDR3 loop: CAIRDGTSYEQYF. CDR3 DNA: TGTGCCATCAGGGACGGTACATCCTACGAGCAGTACTTC.

In its sample, this clone was seen once. This chain links TRBV13 with TRBJ1-1; tentatively, D is TRBD1 (5 bases). V was clipped by 2 bases and J by 0 bases, with 13 bases between them. This CDR3 is built from 16 residues. Germline V lookup: CDR1 PRHDT, CDR2 FYEKMQ (reference sequence). In nucleotides, the CDR3 is TGTGCCAGCAGCTTATCCCTCAGGGAAGTGAACACTGAAGCTTTCTTT. It encodes CASSLSLREVNTEAFF.

The chain is built from TRBV13 and TRBJ2-1, with D unclear. The V gene lost 2 bases and the J gene lost 6 bases, with 5 bases spanning the gap. The CDR3 loop spans 12 amino acids. Germline V lookup: CDR1 PRHDT, CDR2 FYEKMQ (reference sequence). CDR3 region: CASSLRANEQFF. CDR3 sequence (DNA): TGTGCCAGCAGCTTAAGGGCCAATGAGCAGTTCTTC.

The chain recombines TRBV5-1 with TRBJ1-5; 9 bases are a match to TRBD1. Germline lookup yields CDR1 SGHRS and CDR2 YFSETQ. V gave up 4 bases and J gave up 7 bases; unmatched junction bases: 6. This CDR3 has 14 amino acids. The CDR3 DNA reads as TGCGCCAGCAGCGTAACAGGGGGCGAACAGCCCCAGCATTTT. Protein sequence: CASSVTGGEQPQHF.

The chain recombines TRBV6-5 with TRBJ1-1; D not resolved. With 0 bases removed from V and 4 bases from J, the gap between germline ends came to 9 bases. CDR1 is MNHEY, CDR2 SVGAGI, per germline. This CDR3 region has 14 residues. The CDR3 is CASSYSNSGTEAFF. In DNA, the CDR3 is TGTGCCAGCAGTTACTCTAACTCTGGCACTGAAGCTTTCTTT.